This T cell receptor (beta chain) appears in the sequencing data of a study of cytomegalovirus exposure and HLA in healthy donors. Points from the study as a whole: Exclusion as indistinguishable affected some V segments, including TRBV6-2 and TRBV6-3.

Researchers ran the PCR with 60 Vbeta and 13 Jbeta primers. Authors' analysis steps: Among the unique TCR beta chains that a later analysis counted, about 81 million in all, 10 million to 14 million were shared. Assay: immunoSEQ multiplex PCR; the TCRdb copy retains only in-frame clones and omits some. V and J calls and clone size are those listed in that table; D and trimming were worked out from the DNA. The sample lists more than 140,000 clones; over 60% were seen once. Comments on this clone: What it recognizes is unknown.

Germline CDR1 MNHEY, CDR2 SMNVEV (reference sequence). J lost 7 bases, V lost 5 bases, and 12 bases had no gene match. The CDR3 is made up of 16 amino acids. The chain combines TRBV27 with TRBJ1-2, with TRBD1 matching 11 bases. The source material was PBMCs. The TCR originated in a female donor in good health and CMV-seronegative. This CDR3 is CASSLAGQGDPSGYTF. As DNA, the CDR3 is TGTGCCAGCAGTCTAGCGGGACAGGGGGACCCTAGTGGCTACACCTTC.